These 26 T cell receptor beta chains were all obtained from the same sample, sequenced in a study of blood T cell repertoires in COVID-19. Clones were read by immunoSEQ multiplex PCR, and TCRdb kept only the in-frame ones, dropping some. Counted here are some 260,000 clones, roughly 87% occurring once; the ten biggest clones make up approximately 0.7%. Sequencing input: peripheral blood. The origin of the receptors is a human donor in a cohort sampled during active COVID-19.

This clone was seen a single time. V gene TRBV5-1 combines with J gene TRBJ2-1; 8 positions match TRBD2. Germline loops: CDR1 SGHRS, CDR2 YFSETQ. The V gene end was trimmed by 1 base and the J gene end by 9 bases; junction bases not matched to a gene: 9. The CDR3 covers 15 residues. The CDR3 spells CASSLQTSDHGEQFF. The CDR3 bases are TGCGCCAGCAGCTTGCAGACTAGCGATCACGGTGAGCAGTTCTTC.

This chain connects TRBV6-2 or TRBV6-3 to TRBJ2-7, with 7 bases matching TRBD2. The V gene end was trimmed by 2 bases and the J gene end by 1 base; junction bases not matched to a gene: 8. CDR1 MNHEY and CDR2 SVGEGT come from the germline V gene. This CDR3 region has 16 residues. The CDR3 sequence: CASSYRPSGRSYEQYF. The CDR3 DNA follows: TGTGCCAGCAGTTACAGGCCTAGCGGACGGTCCTACGAGCAGTACTTC.

The chain's CDR3 is CATRLAGGPYEQYF. CDR3 sequence (DNA): TGTGCCACCCGACTAGCGGGAGGGCCCTACGAGCAGTACTTC. V and J are TRBV10-3 and TRBJ2-7, with 14 bases lining up with TRBD2. V dropped 10 bases and J dropped 2; count of bases not matched to a gene: 4. CDR1 is ENHRY and CDR2 is SYGVKD in the germline V gene. This CDR3 has 14 amino acids.

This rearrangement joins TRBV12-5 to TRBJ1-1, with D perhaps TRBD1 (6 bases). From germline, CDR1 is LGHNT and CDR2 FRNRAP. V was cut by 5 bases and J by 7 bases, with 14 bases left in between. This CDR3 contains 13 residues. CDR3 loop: CASGKNRDREAFF. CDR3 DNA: TGTGCTAGTGGTAAGAACAGGGACCGTGAAGCTTTCTTT.

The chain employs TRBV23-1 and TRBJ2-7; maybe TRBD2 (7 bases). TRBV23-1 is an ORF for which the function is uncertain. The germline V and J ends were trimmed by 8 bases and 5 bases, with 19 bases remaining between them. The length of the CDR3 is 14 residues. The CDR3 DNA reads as TGCGCCAGCCTCCAACGGGGGGCTTTGGACGAGCAGTACTTC. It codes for CASLQRGALDEQYF.

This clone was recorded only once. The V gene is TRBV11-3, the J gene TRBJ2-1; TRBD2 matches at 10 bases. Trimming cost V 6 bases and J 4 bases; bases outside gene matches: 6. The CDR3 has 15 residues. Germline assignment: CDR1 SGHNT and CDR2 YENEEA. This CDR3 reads CASSTGLAVYNEQFF. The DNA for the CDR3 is TGTGCCAGCAGTACCGGACTAGCGGTTTACAATGAGCAGTTCTTC.

The CDR3 DNA follows: TGTGCCAGCAGCTCCTACAGGGATATCTCCTACAATGAGCAGTTCTTC. Residues: CASSSYRDISYNEQFF. V usage is TRBV11-2 and J usage is TRBJ2-1, with D tentatively TRBD1 (6 bases). Germline V CDR1 and CDR2: SGHAT, FQNNGV. The CDR3 spans 16 residues. The V end was cut by 4 bases, the J end by 0 bases, with 13 bases between.

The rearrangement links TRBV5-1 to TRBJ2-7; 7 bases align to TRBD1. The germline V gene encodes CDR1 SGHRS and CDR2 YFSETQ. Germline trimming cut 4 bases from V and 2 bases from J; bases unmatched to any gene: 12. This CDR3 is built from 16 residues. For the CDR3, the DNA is TGCGCCAGCAGCCCCACAAAACAGGGGTACCCCTACGAGCAGTACTTC. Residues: CASSPTKQGYPYEQYF.

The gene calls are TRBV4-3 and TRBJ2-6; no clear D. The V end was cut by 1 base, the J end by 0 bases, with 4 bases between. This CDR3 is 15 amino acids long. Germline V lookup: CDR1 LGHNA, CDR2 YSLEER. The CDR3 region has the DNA TGCGCCAGCAGCCAAGTCTTCTCTGGGGCCAACGTCCTGACTTTC. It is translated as CASSQVFSGANVLTF.

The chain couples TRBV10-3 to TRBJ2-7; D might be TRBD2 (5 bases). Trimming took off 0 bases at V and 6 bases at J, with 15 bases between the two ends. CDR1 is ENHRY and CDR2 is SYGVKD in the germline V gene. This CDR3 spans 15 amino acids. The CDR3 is CAISESGVVAGEQYF. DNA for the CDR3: TGTGCCATCAGTGAGTCCGGGGTAGTCGCCGGCGAGCAGTACTTC.

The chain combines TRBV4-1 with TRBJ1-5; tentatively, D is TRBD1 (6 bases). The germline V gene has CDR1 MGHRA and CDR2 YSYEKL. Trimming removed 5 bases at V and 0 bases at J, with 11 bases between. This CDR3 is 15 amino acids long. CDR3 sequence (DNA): TGCGCCAGCAGCGGGACACATCTTAGCAATCAGCCCCAGCATTTT. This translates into CASSGTHLSNQPQHF.

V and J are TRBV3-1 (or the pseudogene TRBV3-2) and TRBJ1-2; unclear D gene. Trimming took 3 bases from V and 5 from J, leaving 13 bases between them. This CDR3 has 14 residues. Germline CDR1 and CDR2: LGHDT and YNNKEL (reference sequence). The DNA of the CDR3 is TGTGCCAGCAGCCAGATGGAGGGAGTTTATGGCTACACCTTC. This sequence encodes CASSQMEGVYGYTF.

This CDR3 reads CASSFALHGGAEAFF. CDR3 in DNA: TGTGCCAGCAGTTTCGCGTTACATGGAGGGGCTGAAGCTTTCTTT. The chain has TRBV6-2 or TRBV6-3 and TRBJ1-1; D is possibly TRBD1 (5 bases). From germline, CDR1 is MNHEY and CDR2 SVGEGT. Trimming cost V 4 bases and J 6 bases, with 18 bases left between them. The CDR3 totals 15 residues.

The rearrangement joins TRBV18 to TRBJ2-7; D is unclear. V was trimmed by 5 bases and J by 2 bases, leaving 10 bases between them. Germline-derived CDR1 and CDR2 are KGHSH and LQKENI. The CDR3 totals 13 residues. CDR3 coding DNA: TGTGCCAGCTCAATAGGAGACCCCTACGAGCAGTACTTC. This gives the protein CASSIGDPYEQYF.

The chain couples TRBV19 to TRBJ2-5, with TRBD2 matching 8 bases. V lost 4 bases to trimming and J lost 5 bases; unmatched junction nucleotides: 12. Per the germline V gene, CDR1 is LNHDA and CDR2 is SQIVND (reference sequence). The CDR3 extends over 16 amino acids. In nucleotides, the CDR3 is TGTGCCAGTAGTACCGGGGGGGGAGAGGGTTTGGAGACCCAGTACTTC. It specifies CASSTGGGEGLETQYF.

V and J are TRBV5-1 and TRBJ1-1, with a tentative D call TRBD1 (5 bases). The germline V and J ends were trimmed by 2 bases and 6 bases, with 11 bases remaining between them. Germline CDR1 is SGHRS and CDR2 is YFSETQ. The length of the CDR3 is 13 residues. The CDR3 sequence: CASSFTGSSEAFF. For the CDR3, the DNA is TGCGCCAGCAGCTTCACAGGATCCTCTGAAGCTTTCTTT.

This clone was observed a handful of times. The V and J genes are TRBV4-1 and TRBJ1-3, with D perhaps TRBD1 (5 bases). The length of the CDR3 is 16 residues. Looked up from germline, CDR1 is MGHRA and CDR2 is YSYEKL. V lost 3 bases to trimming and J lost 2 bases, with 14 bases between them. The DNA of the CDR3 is TGCGCCAGCAGCCAGCCCAGCAGGGTGGCTGGAAACACCATATATTTT. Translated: CASSQPSRVAGNTIYF.

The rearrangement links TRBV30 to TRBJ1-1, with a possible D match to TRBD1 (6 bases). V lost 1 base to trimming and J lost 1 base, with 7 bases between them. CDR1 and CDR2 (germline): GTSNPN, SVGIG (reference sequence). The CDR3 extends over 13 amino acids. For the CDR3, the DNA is TGTGCCTGGAGTGCAGGGGAGAACACTGAAGCTTTCTTT. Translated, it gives CAWSAGENTEAFF.

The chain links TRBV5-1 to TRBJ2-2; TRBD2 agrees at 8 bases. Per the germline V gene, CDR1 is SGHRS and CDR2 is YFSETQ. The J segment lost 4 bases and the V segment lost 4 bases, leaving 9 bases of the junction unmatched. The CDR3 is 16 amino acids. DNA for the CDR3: TGCGCCAGCAGCCTCGGGGGGGGCCAAAGCACCGGGGAGCTGTTTTTT. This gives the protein CASSLGGGQSTGELFF.

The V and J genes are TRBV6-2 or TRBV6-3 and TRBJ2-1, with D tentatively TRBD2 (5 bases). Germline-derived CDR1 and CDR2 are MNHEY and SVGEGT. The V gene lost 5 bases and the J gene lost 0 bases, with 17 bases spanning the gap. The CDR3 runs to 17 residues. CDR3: CASSPPLERSSYNEQFF. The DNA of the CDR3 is TGTGCCAGCAGTCCCCCCCTCGAGCGGAGCTCCTACAATGAGCAGTTCTTC.

The CDR3 DNA follows: TGTGCCACCAGCAGAGATCTGGGGGGGTCCTACGAGCAGTACTTC. Translated: CATSRDLGGSYEQYF. The genes are TRBV15 and TRBJ2-7; 7 bases map to TRBD2. This CDR3 is 15 amino acids long. V trimming: 0 bases; J trimming: 1 base; junction bases outside the gene matches: 3. CDR1 and CDR2 (germline): LNHNV, YYDKDF (reference sequence).

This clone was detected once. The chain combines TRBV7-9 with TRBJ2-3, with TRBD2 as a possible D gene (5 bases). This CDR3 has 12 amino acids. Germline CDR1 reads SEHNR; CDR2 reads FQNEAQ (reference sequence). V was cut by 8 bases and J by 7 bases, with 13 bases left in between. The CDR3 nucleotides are TGTGCCAGCGGGAGTAGTCGAAATACGCAGTATTTT. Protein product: CASGSSRNTQYF.

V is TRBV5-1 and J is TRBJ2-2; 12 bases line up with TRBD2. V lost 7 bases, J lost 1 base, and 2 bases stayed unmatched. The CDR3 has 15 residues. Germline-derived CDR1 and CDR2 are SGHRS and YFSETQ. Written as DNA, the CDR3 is TGCGCCAGCCAGGGACTAGCGGGGAACACCGGGGAGCTGTTTTTT. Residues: CASQGLAGNTGELFF.

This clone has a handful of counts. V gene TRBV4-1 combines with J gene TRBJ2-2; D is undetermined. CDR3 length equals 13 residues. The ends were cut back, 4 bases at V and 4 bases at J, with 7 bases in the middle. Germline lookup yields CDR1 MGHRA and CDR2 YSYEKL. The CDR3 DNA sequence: TGCGCCAGCAGCCCACTGAGCACCGGGGAGCTGTTTTTT. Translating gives CASSPLSTGELFF.

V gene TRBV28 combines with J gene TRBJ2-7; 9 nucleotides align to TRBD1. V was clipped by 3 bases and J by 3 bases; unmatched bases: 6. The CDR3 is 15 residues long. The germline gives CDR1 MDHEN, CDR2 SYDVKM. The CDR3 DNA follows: TGTGCCAGCAGTTTTCAAGGACAGGGGAGCTACGAGCAGTACTTC. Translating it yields CASSFQGQGSYEQYF. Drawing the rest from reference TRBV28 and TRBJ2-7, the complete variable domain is DVKVTQSSRYLVKRTGEKVFLECVQDMDHENMFWYRQDPGLGLRLIYFSYDVKMKEKGDIPEGYSVSREKKERFSLILESASTNQTSMYLCASSFQGQGSYEQYFGPGTRLTVT.

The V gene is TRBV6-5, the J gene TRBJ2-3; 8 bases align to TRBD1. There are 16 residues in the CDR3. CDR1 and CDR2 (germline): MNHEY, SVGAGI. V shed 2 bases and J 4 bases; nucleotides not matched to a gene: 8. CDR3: CASSYAGQGAADTQYF. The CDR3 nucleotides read TGTGCCAGCAGTTACGCCGGGCAGGGGGCCGCAGATACGCAGTATTTT.